A single TCR beta chain is shown here with its context. Method: immunoSEQ multiplex PCR; TCRdb's copy keeps in-frame clones and lacks some. The data show 65,000 to 95,000 clones, around 82% seen once. The data stem from a study of CD4 T cell repertoires in COVID-19. Study background: CFSE-low cells expanded approximately eleven days with IL-2, then restimulated with other coronavirus spikes.

This CDR3 is 13 amino acids long. Germline assignment: CDR1 SEHNR and CDR2 FQNEAQ (reference sequence). V lost 1 base to trimming and J lost 3 bases, with 6 bases between them. The sample consisted of CD4+ T cells from peripheral blood, taken after recovery from COVID-19. This clonotype was sampled from a human donor who had COVID-19. This chain uses TRBV7-9 with TRBJ1-1; no reliable D call. DNA of the CDR3: TGTGCCAGCAGCTTAGAAGAGGACACTGAAGCTTTCTTT. As protein: CASSLEEDTEAFF. The whole variable domain, filled in from reference TRBV7-9 and TRBJ1-1, reads DTGVSQNPRHKITKRGQNVTFRCDPISEHNRLYWYRQTLGQGPEFLTYFQNEAQLEKSRLLSDRFSAERPKGSFSTLEIQRTEQGDSAMYLCASSLEEDTEAFFGQGTRLTVV.